This TCR beta chain was found in a study of blood T cell repertoires in COVID-19. Using immunoSEQ multiplex PCR, the repertoire was profiled, and TCRdb retains in-frame clones only, with some absent. The data contain roughly 300,000 clones, more than 70% of them seen just once; the ten biggest clones take up about 5.7%. CDR1 and CDR2 (germline): MGHRA, YSYEKL. The CDR3 has 16 amino acids. Unmatched junction bases numbered 14, after V lost 3 bases and J lost 6 bases. V usage is TRBV4-1 and J usage is TRBJ2-7, with TRBD2 identical over 7 bases. The clonotype originates from a woman aged 25 to 39 who had recovered from COVID-19. The sequencing sample was made of PBMCs or T cells enriched from blood (not recorded which). CDR3 sequence (DNA): TGCGCCAGCAGCCATCCCACAGGACTAGTTCGTCGCGAGCAGTACTTC. This gives the protein CASSHPTGLVRREQYF.